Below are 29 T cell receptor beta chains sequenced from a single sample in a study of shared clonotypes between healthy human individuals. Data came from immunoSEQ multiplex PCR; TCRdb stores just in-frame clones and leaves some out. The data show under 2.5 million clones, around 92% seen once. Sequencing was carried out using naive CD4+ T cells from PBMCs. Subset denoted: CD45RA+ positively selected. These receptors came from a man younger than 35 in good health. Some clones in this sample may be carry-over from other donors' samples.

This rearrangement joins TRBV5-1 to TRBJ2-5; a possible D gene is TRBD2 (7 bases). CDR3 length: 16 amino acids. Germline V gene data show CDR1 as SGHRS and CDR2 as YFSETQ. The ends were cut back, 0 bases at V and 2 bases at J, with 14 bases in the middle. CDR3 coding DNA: TGCGCCAGCAGCTTGGCGGGGGGAAGGGGGCAAGAGACCCAGTACTTC. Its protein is CASSLAGGRGQETQYF. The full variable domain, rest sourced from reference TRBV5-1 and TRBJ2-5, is KAGVTQTPRYLIKTRGQQVTLSCSPISGHRSVSWYQQTPGQGLQFLFEYFSETQRNKGNFPGRFSGRQFSNSRSEMNVSTLELGDSALYLCASSLAGGRGQETQYFGPGTRLLVL.

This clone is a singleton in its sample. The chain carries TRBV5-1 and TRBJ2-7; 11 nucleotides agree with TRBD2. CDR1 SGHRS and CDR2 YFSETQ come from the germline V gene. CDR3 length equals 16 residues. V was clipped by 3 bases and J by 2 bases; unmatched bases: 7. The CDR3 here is CASSSTGTSGTYEQYF. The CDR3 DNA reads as TGCGCCAGCAGCTCCACCGGGACTAGCGGAACCTACGAGCAGTACTTC.

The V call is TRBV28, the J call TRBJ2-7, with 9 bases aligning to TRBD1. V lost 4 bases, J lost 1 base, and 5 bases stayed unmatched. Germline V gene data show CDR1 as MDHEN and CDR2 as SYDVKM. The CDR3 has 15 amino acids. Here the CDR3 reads CASSSQGTGSYEQYF. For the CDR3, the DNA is TGTGCCAGCAGTTCACAGGGGACAGGGTCCTACGAGCAGTACTTC.

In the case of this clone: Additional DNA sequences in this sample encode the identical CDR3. CDR3 nucleotides: TGTGCCAGCTCACCTCTAGACAGCACAGATACGCAGTATTTT. Translation gives CASSPLDSTDTQYF. The chain links TRBV18 to TRBJ2-3; D remains unclear. Germline CDR1 is KGHSH and CDR2 is LQKENI. The length of the CDR3 is 14 residues. The V and J ends lost 3 bases and 0 bases respectively, with 7 bases between them.

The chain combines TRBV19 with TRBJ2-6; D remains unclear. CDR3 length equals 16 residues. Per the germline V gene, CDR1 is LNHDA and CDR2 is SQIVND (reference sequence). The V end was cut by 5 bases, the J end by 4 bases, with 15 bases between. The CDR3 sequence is CASSVVPQPGANVLTF. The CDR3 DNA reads TGTGCCAGTAGTGTAGTCCCTCAGCCCGGGGCCAACGTCCTGACTTTC.

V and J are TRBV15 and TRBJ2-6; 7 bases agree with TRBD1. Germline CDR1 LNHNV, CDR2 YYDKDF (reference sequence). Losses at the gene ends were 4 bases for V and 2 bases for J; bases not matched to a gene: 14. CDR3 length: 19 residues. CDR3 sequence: CATSTPSPKTGTGANVLTF. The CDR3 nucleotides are TGTGCCACCAGCACCCCCTCCCCCAAGACAGGGACTGGGGCCAACGTCCTGACTTTC.

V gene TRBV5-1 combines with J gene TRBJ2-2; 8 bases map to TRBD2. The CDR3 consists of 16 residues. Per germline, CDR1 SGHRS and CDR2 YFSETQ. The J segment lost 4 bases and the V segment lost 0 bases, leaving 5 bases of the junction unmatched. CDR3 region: CASSLVPGGGTGELFF. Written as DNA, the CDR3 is TGCGCCAGCAGCTTGGTTCCGGGAGGGGGCACCGGGGAGCTGTTTTTT. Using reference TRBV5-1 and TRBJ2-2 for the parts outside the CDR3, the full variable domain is KAGVTQTPRYLIKTRGQQVTLSCSPISGHRSVSWYQQTPGQGLQFLFEYFSETQRNKGNFPGRFSGRQFSNSRSEMNVSTLELGDSALYLCASSLVPGGGTGELFFGEGSRLTVL.

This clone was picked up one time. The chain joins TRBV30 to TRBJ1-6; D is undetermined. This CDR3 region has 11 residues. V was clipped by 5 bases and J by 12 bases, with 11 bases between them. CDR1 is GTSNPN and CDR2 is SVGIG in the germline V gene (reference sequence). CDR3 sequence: CAWWIEGPLHF. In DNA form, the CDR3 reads TGTGCCTGGTGGATCGAGGGACCCCTCCACTTT.

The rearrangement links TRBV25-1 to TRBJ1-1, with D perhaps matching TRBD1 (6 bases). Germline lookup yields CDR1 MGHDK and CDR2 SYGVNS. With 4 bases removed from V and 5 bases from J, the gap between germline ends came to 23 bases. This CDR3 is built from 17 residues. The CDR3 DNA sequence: TGTGCCAGCAGTGTACAAGGACAGCCGGAAGTTAGGACTGAAGCTTTCTTT. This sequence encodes CASSVQGQPEVRTEAFF.

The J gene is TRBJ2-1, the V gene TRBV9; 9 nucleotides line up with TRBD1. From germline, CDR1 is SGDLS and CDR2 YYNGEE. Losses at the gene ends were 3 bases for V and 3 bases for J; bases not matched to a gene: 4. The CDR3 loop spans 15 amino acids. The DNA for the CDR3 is TGTGCCAGCAGCGCCTGGACAGGGGACTACAATGAGCAGTTCTTC. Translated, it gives CASSAWTGDYNEQFF.

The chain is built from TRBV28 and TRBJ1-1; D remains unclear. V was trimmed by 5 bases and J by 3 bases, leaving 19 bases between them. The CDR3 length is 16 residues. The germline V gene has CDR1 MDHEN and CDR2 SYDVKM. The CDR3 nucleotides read TGTGCCAGCAGTCTCATCTCGGGCACTTCGGACACTGAAGCTTTCTTT. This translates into CASSLISGTSDTEAFF.

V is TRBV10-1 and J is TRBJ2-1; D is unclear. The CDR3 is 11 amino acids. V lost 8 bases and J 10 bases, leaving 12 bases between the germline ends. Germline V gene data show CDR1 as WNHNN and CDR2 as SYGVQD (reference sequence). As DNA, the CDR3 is TGCGCCAGCCTGATGGAAGGAGAGCAGTTCTTC. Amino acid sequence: CASLMEGEQFF.

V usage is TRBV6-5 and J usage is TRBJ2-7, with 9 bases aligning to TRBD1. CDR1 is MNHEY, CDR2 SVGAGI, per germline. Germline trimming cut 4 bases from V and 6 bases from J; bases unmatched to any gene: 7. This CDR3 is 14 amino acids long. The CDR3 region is CASSSGQGMSEQYF. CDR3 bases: TGTGCCAGCAGTTCTGGACAGGGGATGAGCGAGCAGTACTTC.

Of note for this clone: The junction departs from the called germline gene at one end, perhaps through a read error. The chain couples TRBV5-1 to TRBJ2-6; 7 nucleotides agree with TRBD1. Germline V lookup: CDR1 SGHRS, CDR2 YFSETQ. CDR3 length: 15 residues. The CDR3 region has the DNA TGCGCGAGCAGTACAGGGGAGTCTGGGGCCAACGTCCTGACTTTC. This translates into CASSTGESGANVLTF.

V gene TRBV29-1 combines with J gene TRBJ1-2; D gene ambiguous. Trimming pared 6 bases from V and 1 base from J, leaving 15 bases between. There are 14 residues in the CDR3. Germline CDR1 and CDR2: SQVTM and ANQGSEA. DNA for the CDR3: TGCAGCGTCCATAACCCGGGCAGTAACTATGGCTACACCTTC. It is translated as CSVHNPGSNYGYTF.

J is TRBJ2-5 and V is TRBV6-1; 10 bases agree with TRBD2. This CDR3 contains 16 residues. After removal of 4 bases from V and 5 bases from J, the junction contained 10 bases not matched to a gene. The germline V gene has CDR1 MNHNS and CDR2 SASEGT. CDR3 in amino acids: CASSGVVAGGWETQYF. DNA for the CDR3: TGTGCCAGCAGTGGGGTTGTAGCGGGAGGCTGGGAGACCCAGTACTTC.

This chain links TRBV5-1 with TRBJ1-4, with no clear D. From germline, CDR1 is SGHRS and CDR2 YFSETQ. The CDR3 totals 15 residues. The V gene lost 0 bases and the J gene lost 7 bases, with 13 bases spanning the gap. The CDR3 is CASSLERGKAEKLFF. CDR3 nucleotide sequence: TGCGCCAGCAGCTTGGAGCGGGGAAAGGCTGAAAAACTGTTTTTT.

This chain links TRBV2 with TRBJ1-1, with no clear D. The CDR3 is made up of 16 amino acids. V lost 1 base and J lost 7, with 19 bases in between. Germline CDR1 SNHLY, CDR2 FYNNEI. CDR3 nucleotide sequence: TGTGCCAGCAGTGAAGTCACGGGTGCATGGGGTCTTGAAGCTTTCTTT. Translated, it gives CASSEVTGAWGLEAFF.

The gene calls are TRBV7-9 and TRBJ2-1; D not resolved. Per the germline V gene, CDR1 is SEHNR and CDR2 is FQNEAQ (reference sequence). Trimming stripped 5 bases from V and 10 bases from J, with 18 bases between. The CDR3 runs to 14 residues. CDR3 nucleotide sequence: TGTGCCAGCAGCCCACCCGGAATTGGTATGGAGCAGTTCTTC. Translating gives CASSPPGIGMEQFF.

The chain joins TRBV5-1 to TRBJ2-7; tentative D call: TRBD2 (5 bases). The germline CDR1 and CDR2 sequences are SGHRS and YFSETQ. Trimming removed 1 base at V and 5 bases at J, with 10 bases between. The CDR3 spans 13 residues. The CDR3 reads CASSLYRDDEQYF. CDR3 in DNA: TGCGCCAGCAGCTTGTACCGGGATGACGAGCAGTACTTC.

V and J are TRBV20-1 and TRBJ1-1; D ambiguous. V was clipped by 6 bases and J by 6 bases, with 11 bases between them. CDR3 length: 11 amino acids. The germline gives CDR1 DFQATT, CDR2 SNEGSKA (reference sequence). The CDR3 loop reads CSAGDWAEAFF. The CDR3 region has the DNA TGCAGTGCGGGAGATTGGGCTGAAGCTTTCTTT.

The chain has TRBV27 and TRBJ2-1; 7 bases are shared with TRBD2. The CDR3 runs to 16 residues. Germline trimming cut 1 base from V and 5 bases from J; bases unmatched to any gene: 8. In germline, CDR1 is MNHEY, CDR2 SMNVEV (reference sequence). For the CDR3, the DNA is TGTGCCAGCAGTTTATGGGGCGGGAGTGTTAACAATGAGCAGTTCTTC. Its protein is CASSLWGGSVNNEQFF.

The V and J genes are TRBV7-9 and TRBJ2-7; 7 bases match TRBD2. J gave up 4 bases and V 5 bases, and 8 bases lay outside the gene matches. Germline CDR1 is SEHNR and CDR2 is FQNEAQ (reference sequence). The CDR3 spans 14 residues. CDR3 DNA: TGTGCCAGCAGCCGCGTAGCGGGTATTTACGAGCAGTACTTC. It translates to CASSRVAGIYEQYF.

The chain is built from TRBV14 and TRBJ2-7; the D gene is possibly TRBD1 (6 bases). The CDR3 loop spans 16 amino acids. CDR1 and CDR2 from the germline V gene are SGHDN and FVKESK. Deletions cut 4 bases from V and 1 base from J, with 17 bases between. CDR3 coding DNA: TGTGCCAGCAGCCTCATAACGGGCAGGGGATCCTACGAGCAGTACTTC. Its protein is CASSLITGRGSYEQYF.

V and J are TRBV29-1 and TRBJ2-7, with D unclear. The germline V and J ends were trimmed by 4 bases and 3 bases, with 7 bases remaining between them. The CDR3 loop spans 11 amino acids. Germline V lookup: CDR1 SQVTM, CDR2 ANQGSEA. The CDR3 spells CSVVVFYEQYF. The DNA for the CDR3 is TGCAGCGTTGTGGTCTTCTACGAGCAGTACTTC.

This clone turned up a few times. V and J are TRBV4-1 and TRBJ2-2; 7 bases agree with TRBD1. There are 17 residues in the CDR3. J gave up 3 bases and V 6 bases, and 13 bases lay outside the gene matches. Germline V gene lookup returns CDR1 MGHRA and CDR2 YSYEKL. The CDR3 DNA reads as TGCGCCAGCAGACGCCCCCCTGGCACAGGGGACACCGGGGAGCTGTTTTTT. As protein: CASRRPPGTGDTGELFF.

CDR3 in DNA: TGTGCCAGCAGCTTAGGCGGGAGGATTGGATACAATGAGCAGTTCTTC. The encoded protein is CASSLGGRIGYNEQFF. The chain couples TRBV7-2 to TRBJ2-1; TRBD2 matches at 8 bases. This CDR3 region has 16 residues. The germline V gene encodes CDR1 SGHTA and CDR2 FQGNSA. The V gene end was trimmed by 1 base and the J gene end by 4 bases; junction bases not matched to a gene: 6.

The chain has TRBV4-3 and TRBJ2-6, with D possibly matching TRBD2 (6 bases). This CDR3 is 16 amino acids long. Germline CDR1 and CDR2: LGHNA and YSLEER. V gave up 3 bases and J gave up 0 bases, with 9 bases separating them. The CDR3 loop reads CASSHGGDSGANVLTF. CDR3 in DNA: TGCGCCAGCAGCCACGGAGGGGACTCTGGGGCCAACGTCCTGACTTTC.

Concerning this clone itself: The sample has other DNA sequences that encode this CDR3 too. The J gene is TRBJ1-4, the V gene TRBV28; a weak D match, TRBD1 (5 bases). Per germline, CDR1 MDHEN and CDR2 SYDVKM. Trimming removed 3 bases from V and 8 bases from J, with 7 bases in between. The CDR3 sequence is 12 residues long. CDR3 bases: TGTGCCAGCAGTTTTCGGGGGGAAAAACTGTTTTTT. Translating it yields CASSFRGEKLFF.